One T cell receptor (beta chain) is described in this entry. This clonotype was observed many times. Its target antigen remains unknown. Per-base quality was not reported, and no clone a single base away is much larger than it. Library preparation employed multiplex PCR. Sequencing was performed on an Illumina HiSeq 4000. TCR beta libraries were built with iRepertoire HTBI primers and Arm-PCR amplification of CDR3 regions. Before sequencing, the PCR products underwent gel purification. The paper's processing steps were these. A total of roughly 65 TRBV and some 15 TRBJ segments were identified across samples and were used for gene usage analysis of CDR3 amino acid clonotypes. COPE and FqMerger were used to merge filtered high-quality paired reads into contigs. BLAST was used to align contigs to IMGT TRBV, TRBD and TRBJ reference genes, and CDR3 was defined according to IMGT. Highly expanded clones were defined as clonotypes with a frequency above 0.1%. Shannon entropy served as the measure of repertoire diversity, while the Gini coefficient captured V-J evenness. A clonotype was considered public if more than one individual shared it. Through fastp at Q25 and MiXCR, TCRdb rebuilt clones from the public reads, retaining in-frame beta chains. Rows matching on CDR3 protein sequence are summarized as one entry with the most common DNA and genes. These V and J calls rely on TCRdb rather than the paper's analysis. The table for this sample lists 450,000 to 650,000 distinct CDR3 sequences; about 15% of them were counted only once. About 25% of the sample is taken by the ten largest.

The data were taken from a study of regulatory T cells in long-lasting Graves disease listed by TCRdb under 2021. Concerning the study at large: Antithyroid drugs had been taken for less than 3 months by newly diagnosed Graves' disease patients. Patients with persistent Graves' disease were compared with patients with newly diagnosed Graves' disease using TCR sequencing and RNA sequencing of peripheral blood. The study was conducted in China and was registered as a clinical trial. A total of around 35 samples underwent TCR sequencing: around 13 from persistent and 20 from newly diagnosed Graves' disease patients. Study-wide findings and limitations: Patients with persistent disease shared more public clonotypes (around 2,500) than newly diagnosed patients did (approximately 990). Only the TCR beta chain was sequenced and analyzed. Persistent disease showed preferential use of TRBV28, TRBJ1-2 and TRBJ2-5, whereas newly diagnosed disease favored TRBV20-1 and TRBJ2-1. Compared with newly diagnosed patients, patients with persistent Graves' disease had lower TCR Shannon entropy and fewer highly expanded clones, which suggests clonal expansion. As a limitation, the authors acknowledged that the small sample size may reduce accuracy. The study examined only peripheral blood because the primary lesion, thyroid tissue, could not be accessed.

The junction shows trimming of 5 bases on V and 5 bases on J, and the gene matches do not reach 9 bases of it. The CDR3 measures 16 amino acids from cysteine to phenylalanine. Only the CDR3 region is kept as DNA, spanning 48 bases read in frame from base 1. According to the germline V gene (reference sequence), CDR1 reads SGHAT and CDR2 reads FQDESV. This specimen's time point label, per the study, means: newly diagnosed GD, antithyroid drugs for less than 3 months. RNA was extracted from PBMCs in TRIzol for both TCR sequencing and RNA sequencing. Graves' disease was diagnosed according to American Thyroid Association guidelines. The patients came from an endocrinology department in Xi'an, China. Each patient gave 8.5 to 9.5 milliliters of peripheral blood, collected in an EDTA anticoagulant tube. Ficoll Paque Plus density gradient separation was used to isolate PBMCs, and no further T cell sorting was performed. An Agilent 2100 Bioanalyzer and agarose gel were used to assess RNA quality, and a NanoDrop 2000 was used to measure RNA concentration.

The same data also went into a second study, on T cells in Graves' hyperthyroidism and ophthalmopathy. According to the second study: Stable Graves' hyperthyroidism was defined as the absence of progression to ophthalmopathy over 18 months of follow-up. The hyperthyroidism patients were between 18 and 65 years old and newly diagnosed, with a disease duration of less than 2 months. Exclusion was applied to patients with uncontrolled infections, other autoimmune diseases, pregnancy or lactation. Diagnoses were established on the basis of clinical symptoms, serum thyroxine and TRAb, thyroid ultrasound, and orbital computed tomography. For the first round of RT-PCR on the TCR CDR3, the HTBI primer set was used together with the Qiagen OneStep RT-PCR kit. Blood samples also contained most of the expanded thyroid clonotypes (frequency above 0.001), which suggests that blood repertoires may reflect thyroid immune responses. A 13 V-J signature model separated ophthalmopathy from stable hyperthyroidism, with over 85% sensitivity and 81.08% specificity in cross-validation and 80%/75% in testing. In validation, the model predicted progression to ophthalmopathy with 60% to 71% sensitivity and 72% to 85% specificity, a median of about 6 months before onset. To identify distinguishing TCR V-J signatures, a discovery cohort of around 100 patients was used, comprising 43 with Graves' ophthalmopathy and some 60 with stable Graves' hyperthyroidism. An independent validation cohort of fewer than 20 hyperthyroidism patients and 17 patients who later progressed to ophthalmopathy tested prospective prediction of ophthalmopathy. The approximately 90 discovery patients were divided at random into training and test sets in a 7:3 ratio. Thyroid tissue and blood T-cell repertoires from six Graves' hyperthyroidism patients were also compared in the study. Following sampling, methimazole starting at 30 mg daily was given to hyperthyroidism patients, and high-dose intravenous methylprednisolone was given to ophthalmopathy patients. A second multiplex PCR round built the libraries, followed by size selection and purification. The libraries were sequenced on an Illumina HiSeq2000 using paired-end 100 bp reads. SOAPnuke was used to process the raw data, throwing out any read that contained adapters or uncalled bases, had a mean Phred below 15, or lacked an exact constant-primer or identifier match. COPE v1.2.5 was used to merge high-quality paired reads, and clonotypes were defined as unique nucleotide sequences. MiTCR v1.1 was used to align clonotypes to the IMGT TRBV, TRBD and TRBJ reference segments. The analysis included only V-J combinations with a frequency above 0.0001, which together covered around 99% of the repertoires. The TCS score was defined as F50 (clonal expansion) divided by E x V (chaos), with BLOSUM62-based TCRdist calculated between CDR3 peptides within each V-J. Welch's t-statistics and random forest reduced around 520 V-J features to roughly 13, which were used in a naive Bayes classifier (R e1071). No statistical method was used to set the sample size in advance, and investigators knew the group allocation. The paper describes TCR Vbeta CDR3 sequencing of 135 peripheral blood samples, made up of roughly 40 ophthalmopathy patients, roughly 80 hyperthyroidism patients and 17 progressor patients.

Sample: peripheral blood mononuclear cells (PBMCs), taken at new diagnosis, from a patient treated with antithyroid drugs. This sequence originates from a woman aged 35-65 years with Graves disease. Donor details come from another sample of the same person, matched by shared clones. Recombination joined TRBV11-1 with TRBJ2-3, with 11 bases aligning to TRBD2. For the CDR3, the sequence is CASSPRTSGLLDTQYF. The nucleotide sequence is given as TGTGCCAGCAGCCCCCGGACTAGCGGGTTGCTAGATACGCAGTATTTT.